Below are 17 T cell receptor beta chains sequenced from a single sample in a study of control samples from healthy donors and cancer patients. Sequencing used immunoSEQ multiplex PCR; TCRdb keeps in-frame clones, though not all of them. Its table records about 190,000 clones. Sequencing was carried out using blood. These receptors were taken from a woman aged 25-40 years in good health.

The chain couples TRBV6-2 or TRBV6-3 to TRBJ1-1, with 7 bases lining up with TRBD1. The CDR3 sequence is 13 residues long. The ends lost 2 bases at V and 5 bases at J; junction bases unmatched: 2. Looked up from germline, CDR1 is MNHEY and CDR2 is SVGEGT. The CDR3 sequence: CASSYAQGTEAFF. The CDR3 bases are TGTGCCAGCAGTTACGCACAGGGGACTGAAGCTTTCTTT.

The J gene is TRBJ1-1, the V gene TRBV5-1, with no clear D. The CDR3 sequence is 13 residues long. V was trimmed by 1 base and J by 5 bases, leaving 9 bases between them. In germline, CDR1 is SGHRS, CDR2 YFSETQ. The CDR3 sequence: CASSLSGVTEAFF. The CDR3 DNA is TGCGCCAGCAGCTTGAGTGGAGTGACTGAAGCTTTCTTT.

The chain employs TRBV19 and TRBJ2-1; 10 nucleotides align to TRBD1. The CDR3 contains 16 residues. The germline V gene has CDR1 LNHDA and CDR2 SQIVND (reference sequence). V lost 6 bases, J lost 8 bases, and 13 bases stayed unmatched. As DNA, the CDR3 is TGTGCCAGTAGCGTCTCGACAGGGGGCGCAAGGGATGAGCAGTTCTTC. It yields the protein CASSVSTGGARDEQFF.

Turning to this clone: One end of the junction does not line up with germline, which may come from a read error. The sample holds other DNA sequences that translate to the same CDR3. This chain links TRBV9 with TRBJ1-2; D remains unclear. The CDR3 extends over 12 amino acids. In germline, CDR1 is SGDLS, CDR2 YYNGEE. CDR3 in amino acids: CASSEIGYGYTF. The CDR3 DNA follows: TGCGCCAGCAGCGAGATAGGCTATGGCTACACCTTC.

The chain employs TRBV5-6 and TRBJ1-1; 10 bases are a match to TRBD1. V gave up 6 bases and J gave up 3 bases; unmatched junction bases: 8. This CDR3 is built from 15 residues. From germline, CDR1 is SGHDT and CDR2 YYEEEE. The CDR3 loop is CASILTGGEDTEAFF. The CDR3 bases are TGTGCCAGCATACTGACAGGGGGCGAGGACACTGAAGCTTTCTTT.

V is TRBV4-2 and J is TRBJ2-2, with D possibly matching TRBD2 (6 bases). This CDR3 spans 13 amino acids. V was shortened by 1 base and J by 7 bases, with 7 bases between the two germline ends. The germline gives CDR1 LGHNA, CDR2 YNFKEQ. CDR3 nucleotides: TGTGCCAGCAGCCAAGGCGGGGACGGGGAGCTGTTTTTT. Residues: CASSQGGDGELFF.

The chain uses TRBV12-5 and TRBJ1-2; D is unresolved. V was cut by 8 bases and J by 2 bases, with 12 bases left in between. The CDR3 sequence is 13 residues long. Germline V lookup: CDR1 LGHNT, CDR2 FRNRAP. DNA of the CDR3: TGTGCTAGTTCGCGGACGGAGAACTATGGCTACACCTTC. This encodes CASSRTENYGYTF.

This rearrangement joins TRBV6-2 or TRBV6-3 to TRBJ1-2, with 7 bases aligning to TRBD1. V was clipped by 8 bases and J by 7 bases; unmatched bases: 19. CDR3 size: 16 residues. CDR1 and CDR2 (germline): MNHEY, SVGEGT. CDR3 residues: CASGLARARQGIGYTF. CDR3 DNA: TGTGCCAGCGGCCTCGCCCGCGCCAGACAGGGAATTGGCTACACCTTC.

The chain uses TRBV4-2 and TRBJ1-3; D ambiguous. The V gene lost 2 bases and the J gene lost 0 bases, with 11 bases spanning the gap. The length of the CDR3 is 16 residues. Germline lookup yields CDR1 LGHNA and CDR2 YNFKEQ. The CDR3 region has the DNA TGTGCCAGCAGCCAATCGGTACAGAACTCTGGAAACACCATATATTTT. Protein product: CASSQSVQNSGNTIYF.

The chain recombines TRBV7-2 with TRBJ2-7, with 9 bases identical to TRBD2. This CDR3 comprises 15 residues. V gave up 4 bases and J gave up 3 bases; unmatched junction bases: 7. Germline-derived CDR1 and CDR2 are SGHTA and FQGNSA. The CDR3 here is CASSSDAGGLYEQYF. Here the CDR3 DNA reads TGTGCCAGCAGCTCCGACGCGGGGGGGCTCTACGAGCAGTACTTC. Full variable domain (remainder filled in from reference TRBV7-2 and TRBJ2-7): GAGVSQSPSNKVTEKGKDVELRCDPISGHTALYWYRQSLGQGLEFLIYFQGNSAPDKSGLPSDRFSAERTGGSVSTLTIQRTQQEDSAVYLCASSSDAGGLYEQYFGPGTRLTVT.

This chain links TRBV11-2 with TRBJ2-7; TRBD2 is a possible D gene (7 bases). Trimming pared 5 bases from V and 0 bases from J, leaving 14 bases between. This CDR3 has 15 amino acids. CDR1 SGHAT and CDR2 FQNNGV come from the germline V gene. The CDR3 DNA is TGTGCCAGCAGCCTCACCGGGGGGCCCTCCTACGAGCAGTACTTC. Its protein product is CASSLTGGPSYEQYF.

The J gene is TRBJ2-5, the V gene TRBV18; possible D gene TRBD2, 5 bases. Between the trimmed V and J ends, which lost 1 base and 4 bases, there was a span of 10 bases. This CDR3 contains 14 residues. Germline CDR1 KGHSH, CDR2 LQKENI. CDR3 nucleotide sequence: TGTGCCAGCTCACCACTAGAGGAGGCAGAGACCCAGTACTTC. It translates to CASSPLEEAETQYF.

The V gene is TRBV30, the J gene TRBJ2-7; 7 nucleotides line up with TRBD2. The CDR3 sequence is 12 residues long. Trimming took 6 bases from V and 5 from J; bases not matched to a gene: 7. CDR1 and CDR2 (germline): GTSNPN, SVGIG (reference sequence). The CDR3: CACTQGGHEQYF. For the CDR3, the DNA is TGTGCCTGCACCCAGGGAGGGCACGAGCAGTACTTC. Filled out from reference TRBV30 and TRBJ2-7, the complete variable domain reads SQTIHQWPATLVQPVGSPLSLECTVEGTSNPNLYWYRQAAGRGLQLLFYSVGIGQISSEVPQNLSASRPQDRQFILSSKKLLLSDSGFYLCACTQGGHEQYFGPGTRLTVT.

The chain combines TRBV5-8 with TRBJ2-6; 7 bases align to TRBD1. The J segment lost 1 base and the V segment lost 4 bases, leaving 11 bases of the junction unmatched. The CDR3 totals 18 residues. Per the germline V gene, CDR1 is SGHTS and CDR2 is YDEGEE. The CDR3 spells CASSNHRGVGSGANVLTF. In nucleotides, the CDR3 is TGTGCCAGCAGCAATCACAGGGGAGTCGGTTCTGGGGCCAACGTCCTGACTTTC. Full variable domain (outside the CDR3, taken from reference TRBV5-8 and TRBJ2-6): EAGVTQSPTHLIKTRGQQATLRCSPISGHTSVYWYQQALGLGLQFLLWYDEGEERNRGNFPPRFSGRQFPNYSSELNVNALELEDSALYLCASSNHRGVGSGANVLTFGAGSRLTVL.

This chain connects TRBV7-9 to TRBJ1-5; D gene uncertain. Trimming left V 3 bases short and J 2 bases short, with 8 bases between. This CDR3 comprises 14 residues. Looked up from germline, CDR1 is SEHNR and CDR2 is FQNEAQ (reference sequence). The CDR3 DNA reads TGTGCCAGCAGCTTTTCGATAGGCAATCAGCCCCAGCATTTT. This gives the protein CASSFSIGNQPQHF. Full variable domain (missing parts from reference TRBV7-9 and TRBJ1-5): DTGVSQNPRHKITKRGQNVTFRCDPISEHNRLYWYRQTLGQGPEFLTYFQNEAQLEKSRLLSDRFSAERPKGSFSTLEIQRTEQGDSAMYLCASSFSIGNQPQHFGDGTRLSIL.

The J gene is TRBJ2-3, the V gene TRBV9; 8 bases fit TRBD1. Germline values: CDR1 SGDLS, CDR2 YYNGEE. Trimming at V came to 0 bases and at J to 4 bases, leaving 4 bases not matched to a gene. The CDR3 has 15 residues. CDR3 sequence reads: CASSVDAGGPDTQYF. CDR3 bases: TGTGCCAGCAGCGTAGATGCAGGGGGCCCAGATACGCAGTATTTT. Based on the CDR3 plus reference TRBV9 and TRBJ2-3, the full variable domain is DSGVTQTPKHLITATGQRVTLRCSPRSGDLSVYWYQQSLDQGLQFLIQYYNGEERAKGNILERFSAQQFPDLHSELNLSSLELGDSALYFCASSVDAGGPDTQYFGPGTRLTVL.

This chain uses TRBV6-5 with TRBJ1-1, with unresolved D. This CDR3 is built from 13 residues. Germline CDR1 MNHEY, CDR2 SVGAGI. Trimming left V 5 bases short and J 7 bases short, with 14 bases between. In DNA form, the CDR3 reads TGTGCCAGCAGTAACCAGGTGGCTAGTGAAGCTTTCTTT. Translated, it gives CASSNQVASEAFF.